A single sample gave rise to the 5 T cell receptor beta chains below, sequenced in a study of siplizumab effects on memory and regulatory T cells. Repertoires were generated with immunoSEQ multiplex PCR, while TCRdb's copy carries only in-frame clones and drops some. The sample has around 82,000 clones, about 92% seen once. The sample consisted of CD8+ T cells sorted from blood. The receptors derive from a human donor in good health.

This clone was detected only once. This chain connects TRBV28 to TRBJ1-4; a weak D match, TRBD1 (5 bases). Germline CDR1 and CDR2: MDHEN and SYDVKM. CDR3 length: 13 residues. V lost 7 bases and J lost 13, with 19 bases in between. The CDR3 loop reads CASTQTAHSGLFF. The CDR3 bases are TGTGCCAGCACCCAGACAGCACATTCGGGACTGTTTTTT.

Worth noting for this clone: At one end, the junction sequence differs from germline, possibly due to a read error. The chain combines TRBV6-5 with TRBJ2-6; no reliable D call. CDR3 length equals 15 residues. Germline V gives CDR1 MNHEY, CDR2 SVGAGI. CDR3 DNA sequence: TGTGCCAGCAGTGACTCAGGTTCTGGGGCCAACGTCCTGACTTTC. Protein product: CASSDSGSGANVLTF.

Of note for this clone: The junction does not match germline at one end; this may be a read error. The rearrangement uses TRBV7-2 and TRBJ2-7; D gene unclear. The CDR3 is made up of 13 amino acids. The germline CDR1 and CDR2 sequences are SGHTA and FQGNSA. This CDR3 reads CASSLAESYGQYF. CDR3 bases: TGTGCCAGCAGCTTAGCGGAGTCATACGGGCAGTACTTC.

The chain carries TRBV4-3 and TRBJ2-2; maybe TRBD1 (6 bases). The V end was cut by 0 bases, the J end by 0 bases, with 14 bases between. CDR1 LGHNA and CDR2 YSLEER come from the germline V gene. The CDR3 totals 18 residues. CDR3 sequence reads: CASSQEQGTGTNTGELFF. The CDR3 DNA sequence: TGCGCCAGCAGCCAAGAGCAGGGGACGGGGACGAACACCGGGGAGCTGTTTTTT.

The V gene is TRBV5-6, the J gene TRBJ2-3; TRBD1 might be the D (5 bases). Germline assignment: CDR1 SGHDT and CDR2 YYEEEE. Trimming took 0 bases from V and 8 from J, leaving 13 bases between them. There are 14 residues in the CDR3. The CDR3 region is CASSLETALFTQYF. The CDR3 nucleotides are TGTGCCAGCAGCTTGGAGACAGCACTTTTTACGCAGTATTTT.